This T cell receptor (beta chain) was obtained from a study of neurological immune-mediated disorders. 2 million PBMCs stored at -80 C were the source of the unsorted libraries. The authors produced cDNA by 5'RACE using 10-nucleotide random UMIs. TCRdb redid the calling of the 5' RACE reads with MiXCR, one entry per CDR3 protein. There are tens of thousands of distinct CDR3 sequences in the sample; roughly 15% occur only once, and approximately 30% lies in the top ten. Trimming removed 0 bases from V and 0 bases from J, with 7 bases in between. Germline loops: CDR1 SGDLS, CDR2 YYNGEE. The CDR3 extends over 15 amino acids. Study-wide results and limits: No expanded-clone CDR3 amino acid sequence recurred across subjects, suggesting private TCR-beta repertoires. HTLV-1-associated myelopathy had the most TCR clonal expansion, and multiple sclerosis had the least, less than healthy controls.

This clonotype was seen ten or more times. Its cognate antigen is unknown. The sequencing input was PBMCs. The chain joins TRBV9 to TRBJ1-3; unclear D gene. The receptor comes from a woman aged 45 to 65 with HTLV-1-associated myelopathy (HAM/TSP). The chain's CDR3 is CASSVEPDSGNTIYF. As DNA, the CDR3 is TGTGCCAGCAGCGTAGAACCGGACTCTGGAAACACCATATATTTT.